The 13 T cell receptor beta chains below come from one sample, sequenced in a study of human T cells and chemical hapten exposure. One entry per CDR3 protein, called by TCRdb with MiXCR from the RACE reads. Found here are fewer than 45,000 distinct CDR3 sequences, 4% of them singletons; the top ten hold 20% to 30%. Time point indicated: patch test 1, 2 weeks after DPC sensitization. The treatment was: therapeutic diphenylcyclopropenone sensitization with weekly scalp DPC. Total RNA was extracted from unfractionated whole blood. The starting material was whole blood, obtained in connection with sensitization to the hapten diphenylcyclopropenone (DPC). Every receptor here comes from a man in his forties or fifties with alopecia areata. Some clones in this sample may be carry-over from other donors' samples.

By frequency in the sample, this clonotype is medium-sized. One end of the junction varies from germline; a read error may be responsible. The chain combines TRBV28 with TRBJ2-7; D perhaps matches TRBD2 (5 bases). In germline, CDR1 is MDHEN, CDR2 SYDVKM. The length of the CDR3 is 11 residues. The CDR3 here is CASSSPLEVSF. The DNA for the CDR3 is TGTGCCAGCAGTTCCCCCCTGGAGGTATCTTTC.

This clonotype was seen many times. This chain joins TRBV13 and TRBJ2-7; possible D gene TRBD2, 6 bases. Germline V lookup: CDR1 PRHDT, CDR2 FYEKMQ (reference sequence). V was clipped by 5 bases and J by 7 bases, with 24 bases between them. The CDR3 covers 16 residues. CDR3 loop: CASSLSQTSRVKEQYF. DNA of the CDR3: TGTGCCAGCAGCCTATCCCAAACTAGCCGGGTTAAGGAGCAGTACTTC.

This clonotype has at least ten counts. The gene calls are TRBV29-1 and TRBJ2-3; TRBD1 or TRBD2 may be the D gene (5 bases each). The CDR3 is 16 amino acids. CDR1 is SQVTM and CDR2 is ANQGSEA in the germline V gene. V gave up 1 base and J gave up 4 bases, with 18 bases separating them. CDR3 in DNA: TGCAGCGTTGAAGCGGGGTCGGGCAGGGCGCCAGATACGCAGTATTTT. This translates into CSVEAGSGRAPDTQYF.

At least ten counts were recorded for this clonotype. The V call is TRBV4-3, the J call TRBJ2-5; the D gene is possibly TRBD1 (6 bases). V gave up 0 bases and J gave up 5 bases, with 19 bases separating them. This CDR3 is built from 17 residues. Germline assignment: CDR1 LGHNA and CDR2 YSLEER. CDR3 residues: CASSQEWRAGAAETQYF. CDR3 DNA: TGCGCCAGCAGCCAAGAATGGCGGGCAGGGGCTGCGGAGACCCAGTACTTC.

By share, this clonotype counts as medium-sized. The rearrangement joins TRBV24-1 to TRBJ1-6, with D tentatively TRBD1 (5 bases). This CDR3 spans 14 amino acids. Germline CDR1 is KGHDR and CDR2 is SFDVKD. With 4 bases removed from V and 7 bases from J, the gap between germline ends came to 10 bases. The CDR3 bases are TGTGCCACCAGTGAAAGACAGCCCAATTCACCCCTCCACTTT. Its protein is CATSERQPNSPLHF.

This clonotype was counted ten times or more. This chain connects TRBV7-8 to TRBJ1-5; tentative D call: TRBD1 (5 bases). Trimming left V 3 bases short and J 11 bases short, with 14 bases between. This CDR3 has 13 residues. Germline V gene lookup returns CDR1 SGHVS and CDR2 FQNEAQ. DNA of the CDR3: TGTGCCAGCAGCTTGGGGACGGGTCGGGCCCAGCATTTT. It translates to CASSLGTGRAQHF. Together with reference TRBV7-8 and TRBJ1-5, the CDR3 gives the full variable domain: GAGVSQSPRYKVAKRGQDVALRCDPISGHVSLFWYQQALGQGPEFLTYFQNEAQLDKSGLPSDRFFAERPEGSVSTLKIQRTQQEDSAVYLCASSLGTGRAQHFGDGTRLSIL.

This clonotype was detected a few times. The chain carries TRBV28 and TRBJ1-1; D is uncertain. The ends were cut back, 6 bases at V and 5 bases at J, with 13 bases in the middle. CDR1 MDHEN and CDR2 SYDVKM come from the germline V gene. There are 13 residues in the CDR3. In nucleotides, the CDR3 is TGTGCCAGCAGGGGAAGAATGAGGACTGAAGCTTTCTTT. The encoded protein is CASRGRMRTEAFF.

This clonotype has at least ten counts. The rearrangement links TRBV28 to TRBJ1-5; a possible D gene is TRBD1 (6 bases). V was pared by 5 bases and J by 3 bases, with 14 bases between. The CDR3 contains 15 residues. Germline V CDR1 and CDR2: MDHEN, SYDVKM. CDR3 nucleotide sequence: TGTGCCAGCAGTATGAGTCAGGGGTACAATCAGCCCCAGCATTTT. Its translation: CASSMSQGYNQPQHF. The full variable domain, with the rest looked up from reference TRBV28 and TRBJ1-5, is DVKVTQSSRYLVKRTGEKVFLECVQDMDHENMFWYRQDPGLGLRLIYFSYDVKMKEKGDIPEGYSVSREKKERFSLILESASTNQTSMYLCASSMSQGYNQPQHFGDGTRLSIL.

This clonotype was observed a few times. This chain joins TRBV19 and TRBJ2-3, with 10 bases identical to TRBD2. The CDR3 has 17 amino acids. The V segment lost 7 bases and the J segment 4 bases; nucleotides outside the gene matches: 14. Germline V gene data show CDR1 as LNHDA and CDR2 as SQIVND (reference sequence). CDR3 region: CASTTTAGGVFADTQYF. In DNA, the CDR3 is TGTGCCAGTACCACAACAGCGGGAGGGGTTTTCGCAGATACGCAGTATTTT.

There are a few counts of this clonotype. The chain uses TRBV28 and TRBJ1-5; 8 nucleotides align to TRBD1. Losses at the gene ends were 10 bases for V and 0 bases for J; bases not matched to a gene: 2. The CDR3 covers 13 residues. Germline V gene data show CDR1 as MDHEN and CDR2 as SYDVKM. CDR3 in DNA: TGTGCCACACAGGGGGATAGCAATCAGCCCCAGCATTTT. It encodes CATQGDSNQPQHF. Using reference TRBV28 and TRBJ1-5 for the parts outside the CDR3, the full variable domain is DVKVTQSSRYLVKRTGEKVFLECVQDMDHENMFWYRQDPGLGLRLIYFSYDVKMKEKGDIPEGYSVSREKKERFSLILESASTNQTSMYLCATQGDSNQPQHFGDGTRLSIL.

This sequence joins TRBV10-3 and TRBJ1-2, with D hard to call. Per germline, CDR1 ENHRY and CDR2 SYGVKD. This CDR3 has 11 amino acids. The V end lost 6 bases, the J end lost 6 bases, and 8 bases lay between the germline ends. CDR3 coding DNA: TGTGCCATCAGGGAAGTAGATGGCTACACCTTC. Translation: CAIREVDGYTF.

The J gene is TRBJ2-3, the V gene TRBV7-9, with 7 bases lining up with TRBD2. Unmatched junction bases numbered 5, after V lost 5 bases and J lost 0 bases. Looked up from germline, CDR1 is SEHNR and CDR2 is FQNEAQ (reference sequence). CDR3 length: 15 amino acids. Written as DNA, the CDR3 is TGTGCCAGCAGCCAAATAGCGGGTAGCACAGATACGCAGTATTTT. Its translation: CASSQIAGSTDTQYF.

The table lists this clonotype with many counts. Here the CDR3 DNA reads TGTGCCAGCAGAGGACAGGGAGGATTGACTGAAGCTTTCTTT. As protein: CASRGQGGLTEAFF. The chain combines TRBV2 with TRBJ1-1, with 8 positions matching TRBD1. CDR3 length: 14 residues. V lost 6 bases, J lost 5 bases, and 8 bases stayed unmatched. Germline V gene data show CDR1 as SNHLY and CDR2 as FYNNEI.